Sequencing of this T cell receptor (beta chain) was carried out in a study of cytomegalovirus exposure and HLA in healthy donors. General study findings and limits: Sequencing probably produced one cluster of sequence variants that were highly shared.

Remarks on this clone: What it recognizes is unknown.

60 Vbeta and 13 Jbeta primers were used in PCR. Generated by immunoSEQ multiplex PCR, the TCRdb table keeps only in-frame clones and is missing some. This table holds approximately 150,000 clones, roughly 80% found once. Deletions cut 0 bases from V and 3 bases from J, with 12 bases between. The CDR3 loop spans 14 amino acids. CDR1 is SQVTM and CDR2 is ANQGSEA in the germline V gene. This receptor was taken from a man aged 25 to 40 in good health and CMV-seropositive. Input material: PBMCs. The chain is built from TRBV29-1 and TRBJ2-7; D is possibly TRBD1 (5 bases). The CDR3 DNA reads as TGCAGCGTTGAAGATCCTCGGCAGGGCTACGAGCAGTACTTC. The encoded protein is CSVEDPRQGYEQYF.